The source of this TCR beta chain is a study of shared clonotypes between healthy human individuals. Study observations and caveats: Collection of samples was limited to blood; tissue repertoires likely differ.

CD45RO-negative CD8 cells positively selected for CCR7 made up the naive population, which excluded terminally differentiated effector memory CD45RA+ cells. Donors were Caucasian adults residing in Nashville, Tennessee, USA. In germline, CDR1 is SGDLS, CDR2 YYNGEE. The CDR3 loop spans 14 amino acids. The ends lost 3 bases at V and 4 bases at J; junction bases unmatched: 6. For every subset, genomic DNA was evenly distributed across several immunoSEQ plates. Clones were sequenced by immunoSEQ multiplex PCR, and TCRdb holds only the in-frame ones, with some missing. In the table there are about 2,200,000 clones, 85% to 95% of which are singletons. Comments on this clone: Its antigen remains unknown.

The sequenced sample consisted of naive CD8+ T cells from PBMCs. The J gene is TRBJ1-1, the V gene TRBV9; 7 positions agree with TRBD1. This receptor was identified in a man between 18 and 35 years old in good health. Some clones in this sample may be carry-over from other donors' samples. CDR3 loop: CASSEGRGFTEAFF. DNA of the CDR3: TGTGCCAGCAGCGAAGGCAGGGGGTTCACTGAAGCTTTCTTT.